The present TCR beta chain was sequenced within a study of blood T cell repertoires in COVID-19. Background on the study: Acute-phase and convalescent COVID-19 samples originated in the United States, Italy and Spain.

Assay used: immunoSEQ multiplex PCR; TCRdb lists only in-frame clones, some missing. The repertoire holds fewer than 300,000 clones, with more than 85% as singletons. The CDR3 loop spans 17 amino acids. Germline V gives CDR1 LGHNA, CDR2 YNFKEQ. V lost 0 bases, J lost 4 bases, and 15 bases lay in between. The receptor was isolated from a man aged 35 to 55 who had recovered from COVID-19. The material sequenced was PBMCs or T cells enriched from blood (not recorded which). This sequence joins TRBV4-2 and TRBJ2-2, with unresolved D. Here the CDR3 DNA reads TGTGCCAGCAGCCAAGATATTCGCGGCAGTTTCACCGGGGAGCTGTTTTTT. It encodes CASSQDIRGSFTGELFF.